This entry is about one TCR beta chain. What it binds is unknown. The data belong to a study of cytomegalovirus exposure and HLA in healthy donors. Study-level points and caveats: When analyzed later, a missense DCLRE1C variant was found to be linked to TCR beta V- and J-gene trimming. When a later analysis was performed, an Asian-associated ancestry cluster reportedly had fewer N-insertions than the roughly 700-donor mean.

The CDR3 covers 14 residues. V lost 5 bases, J lost 5 bases, and 15 bases lay in between. Germline lookup yields CDR1 SGHRS and CDR2 YFSETQ. The primer mix had 60 Vbeta and 13 Jbeta primers. Sequencing was performed with immunoSEQ multiplex PCR; in TCRdb, only in-frame clones are kept and a portion is missing. Altogether some 170,000 clones are present, around 77% being singletons, with the ten largest covering over 1.1%. This rearrangement joins TRBV5-1 to TRBJ2-3, with D possibly being TRBD2 (6 bases). The source of this sequence is a man aged 55 to 70 in good health and CMV-seronegative. The sequenced material came from PBMCs. For the CDR3, the DNA is TGCGCCAGCAGTATTGGGACTTTAGGAGATACGCAGTATTTT. Its protein is CASSIGTLGDTQYF.